This T cell receptor (beta chain) was obtained from a study of Graves' ophthalmopathy and Graves' hyperthyroidism. In germline, CDR1 is SEHNR, CDR2 FQNEAQ (reference sequence). The CDR3 loop spans 13 amino acids. V lost 7 bases and J lost 8; bases outside the gene matches: 7. As the template, RNA transcripts were used to amplify TCR beta CDR3 regions. Second-round multiplex PCR followed a first-round RT-PCR using HTBI primers. TCRdb redid the calling of the multiplex PCR reads with MiXCR, one entry per CDR3 protein. In the table there are around 590,000 distinct CDR3 sequences, approximately 37% of which are singletons.

This sequence was found in an adult man with Graves' hyperthyroidism. V is TRBV7-9 and J is TRBJ2-3; 9 nucleotides line up with TRBD1. The sample was peripheral blood or thyroid tissue (not recorded which). The CDR3 spells CASTRQGVATQYF. The CDR3 DNA follows: TGTGCCAGCACCCGACAGGGGGTAGCTACGCAGTATTTT. The variable domain in full, completed from reference TRBV7-9 and TRBJ2-3, reads DTGVSQNPRHKITKRGQNVTFRCDPISEHNRLYWYRQTLGQGPEFLTYFQNEAQLEKSRLLSDRFSAERPKGSFSTLEIQRTEQGDSAMYLCASTRQGVATQYFGPGTRLTVL.